This is a list of T cell receptor beta chains from one sample in a study of metastatic and nonmetastatic thyroid tumors. TCRdb called clones again from the PCR reads with MiXCR. The sample gives tens of thousands of clones, under 25% of which show up once; roughly 3% is in the top ten. Sequencing was carried out using blood. These receptors were obtained from a male donor with papillary thyroid cancer or a benign thyroid nodule (not recorded which). Some clones in this sample may be carry-over from other donors' samples. Each CDR3 is given without its conserved first and last residue. A clone size is listed for some rows: how often the clone was seen (once, few, many), or a class if it is expanded.

v_gene,j_gene,abundance,CDR3aa
TRBV7-9,TRBJ1-5,many,ASSGGSNQPQH
TRBV6-1,TRBJ2-2,many,ASSEASGSTGELF
TRBV7-2,TRBJ2-7,many,ASSPHPWSSYEQY
TRBV11-2,TRBJ2-7,many,ASSFLSGGSYEQY
TRBV29-1,TRBJ2-3,many,SVGTGTTDTQY
TRBV5-6,TRBJ2-3,-,ASSVGARGPDTQY
TRBV28,TRBJ2-3,-,ASKSAGVNTDTQY
TRBV6-1,TRBJ1-2,-,ASTGGLGSYGYT
TRBV6-6,TRBJ2-1,-,ASSYSFGNEQF
TRBV27,TRBJ2-5,many,ASSGGTSGRMTLGETQY
TRBV12-3/TRBV12-4,TRBJ2-1,many,ASSLGGMGNNEQF
TRBV6-2/TRBV6-3,TRBJ2-1,few,ASSYSFQGGQF
TRBV11-2,TRBJ2-3,many,ASSLAVTGDTQY
TRBV7-6,TRBJ2-2,many,ASSLTSGDTGELF
TRBV6-2/TRBV6-3,TRBJ2-6,-,ASLIGYSGANVLT
TRBV30,TRBJ2-2,-,AWSREGEPSWVGELF
TRBV6-5,TRBJ2-1,-,ASSPGLAGEVWYNEQF
TRBV6-1,TRBJ1-1,medium-sized,ASSLTRGRTEAF
TRBV11-2,TRBJ1-2,-,TSSLGGGRTGEYGYT
TRBV7-8,TRBJ2-7,many,ASSSFGPEQY
TRBV7-2,TRBJ2-2,many,ASRLGLAETGELF
TRBV4-2,TRBJ2-1,once,ASSQEIRGYNEQF